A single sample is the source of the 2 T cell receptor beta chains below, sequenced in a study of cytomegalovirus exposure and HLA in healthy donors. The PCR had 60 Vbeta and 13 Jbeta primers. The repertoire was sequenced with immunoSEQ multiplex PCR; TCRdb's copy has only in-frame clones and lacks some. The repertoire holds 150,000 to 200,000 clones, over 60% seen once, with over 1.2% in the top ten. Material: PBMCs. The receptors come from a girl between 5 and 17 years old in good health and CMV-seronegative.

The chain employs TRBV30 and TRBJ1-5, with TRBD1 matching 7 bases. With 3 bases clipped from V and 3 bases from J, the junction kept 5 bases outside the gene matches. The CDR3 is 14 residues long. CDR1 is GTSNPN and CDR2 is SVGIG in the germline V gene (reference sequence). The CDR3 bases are TGTGCCTGGAGGGGCGACAGGGACAATCAGCCCCAGCATTTT. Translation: CAWRGDRDNQPQHF.

CDR3 bases: TGTGCCAGTAGTCCCAGCCAGGGGCCCCAGCATTTT. Amino acid sequence: CASSPSQGPQHF. The chain employs TRBV19 and TRBJ1-5; D might be TRBD1 (5 bases). The CDR3 covers 12 residues. Germline V gene lookup returns CDR1 LNHDA and CDR2 SQIVND (reference sequence). V lost 5 bases and J 9 bases, leaving 11 bases between the germline ends.